The 11 T cell receptor beta chains in this list originate from one sample, sequenced in a study of blood T cell repertoires in COVID-19. Clones were read by immunoSEQ multiplex PCR, and TCRdb kept only the in-frame ones, dropping some. Found here are 30,000 to 40,000 clones, more than 80% of them singletons; the top ten hold about 9.1%. The sample comprised peripheral blood. The receptors originated from a man in his 60s in a cohort sampled during active COVID-19.

This clone appeared a few times. The CDR3 region is CASSLDTGGEQYF. CDR3 DNA: TGTGCCAGCAGCTTAGATACAGGTGGGGAGCAGTACTTC. This chain joins TRBV11-2 and TRBJ2-7; TRBD1 might be the D (5 bases). Germline assignment: CDR1 SGHAT and CDR2 FQNNGV. Trimming left V 0 bases short and J 7 bases short, with 10 bases between. The CDR3 spans 13 residues.

The rearrangement joins TRBV30 to TRBJ2-2; 9 bases fit TRBD1. This CDR3 comprises 14 residues. Germline V CDR1 and CDR2: GTSNPN, SVGIG (reference sequence). The ends lost 4 bases at V and 7 bases at J; junction bases unmatched: 7. The CDR3 nucleotides are TGTGCCTGGACTAGACAGGGGGGGATCGGGGAGCTGTTTTTT. Translating it yields CAWTRQGGIGELFF.

In its sample, this clone was seen a few times. The rearrangement uses TRBV6-6 and TRBJ2-5; 10 bases map to TRBD2. The germline gives CDR1 MNHNY, CDR2 SVGAGI (reference sequence). V was pared by 0 bases and J by 7 bases, with 5 bases of the junction left unmatched. CDR3 length: 15 residues. The CDR3: CASSYSASGGGTQYF. CDR3 nucleotides: TGTGCCAGCAGTTACTCAGCTAGCGGGGGTGGGACCCAGTACTTC.

The chain employs TRBV7-8 and TRBJ1-2; D gene uncertain. Germline V gene sequence: CDR1 SGHVS, CDR2 FQNEAQ. The CDR3 is 15 amino acids. The V gene lost 1 base and the J gene lost 8 bases, with 17 bases spanning the gap. CDR3 sequence reads: CASSLGVSLRRGYTF. The CDR3 DNA reads as TGTGCCAGCAGCTTAGGAGTCAGCCTCCGGCGGGGCTACACCTTC.

The chain joins TRBV6-5 to TRBJ2-1, with a weak D call TRBD2 (5 bases). Germline CDR1 MNHEY, CDR2 SVGAGI. The germline V and J ends were trimmed by 2 bases and 2 bases, with 10 bases remaining between them. The CDR3 contains 15 residues. Here the CDR3 reads CASSYAGAAYNEQFF. Written as DNA, the CDR3 is TGTGCCAGCAGTTACGCGGGTGCCGCCTACAATGAGCAGTTCTTC.

The J gene is TRBJ1-2, the V gene TRBV18; D is unresolved. The CDR3 is made up of 12 amino acids. Germline V gene data show CDR1 as KGHSH and CDR2 as LQKENI. V shed 3 bases and J shed 6 bases, with 8 bases lying between them. CDR3 in amino acids: CASSPSVDGYTF. The CDR3 DNA follows: TGTGCCAGCTCACCCTCAGTCGATGGCTACACCTTC.

This clone was counted a single time. This sample includes further DNA sequences coding for the same CDR3. The chain employs TRBV4-1 and TRBJ2-6; 7 nucleotides agree with TRBD2. V lost 3 bases and J lost 2; bases outside the gene matches: 7. The germline CDR1 and CDR2 sequences are MGHRA and YSYEKL. The CDR3 contains 17 residues. The chain's CDR3 is CASSHGAGGTGANVLTF. The CDR3 nucleotides read TGCGCCAGCAGCCATGGGGCCGGGGGGACTGGGGCCAACGTCCTGACTTTC.

V usage is TRBV19 and J usage is TRBJ1-2, with a tentative D call TRBD1 (6 bases). Trimming removed 5 bases from V and 1 base from J, with 14 bases in between. This CDR3 is 15 amino acids long. Germline CDR1 is LNHDA and CDR2 is SQIVND (reference sequence). As DNA, the CDR3 is TGTGCCAGTAGTGGGGGCGTGGTTTATAACTATGGCTACACCTTC. Its protein product is CASSGGVVYNYGYTF.

The chain employs TRBV7-6 and TRBJ1-1, with D perhaps matching TRBD1 (5 bases). Trimming removed 5 bases from V and 0 bases from J, with 19 bases in between. Germline CDR1 is SGHVS and CDR2 is FNYEAQ. This CDR3 contains 17 residues. The chain's CDR3 is CASSPTLKDTLNTEAFF. CDR3 coding DNA: TGTGCCAGCAGCCCGACCTTAAAGGACACATTGAACACTGAAGCTTTCTTT.

The chain links TRBV12-3 or TRBV12-4 to TRBJ1-1; 11 bases fit TRBD1. The CDR3 runs to 13 residues. Trimming at V came to 2 bases and at J to 10 bases, leaving 3 bases not matched to a gene. The CDR3 coding sequence is TGTGCCAGCAGTTTACGGACAGGGGGCAGAGCTTTCTTT. It translates to CASSLRTGGRAFF.

The chain employs TRBV9 and TRBJ2-5; 7 bases fit TRBD1. The CDR3 sequence is 16 residues long. The germline gives CDR1 SGDLS, CDR2 YYNGEE. V shed 0 bases and J 5 bases; nucleotides not matched to a gene: 10. The CDR3 reads CASSVGGQGVRETQYF. The CDR3 DNA reads TGTGCCAGCAGCGTAGGGGGCCAGGGGGTAAGGGAGACCCAGTACTTC.